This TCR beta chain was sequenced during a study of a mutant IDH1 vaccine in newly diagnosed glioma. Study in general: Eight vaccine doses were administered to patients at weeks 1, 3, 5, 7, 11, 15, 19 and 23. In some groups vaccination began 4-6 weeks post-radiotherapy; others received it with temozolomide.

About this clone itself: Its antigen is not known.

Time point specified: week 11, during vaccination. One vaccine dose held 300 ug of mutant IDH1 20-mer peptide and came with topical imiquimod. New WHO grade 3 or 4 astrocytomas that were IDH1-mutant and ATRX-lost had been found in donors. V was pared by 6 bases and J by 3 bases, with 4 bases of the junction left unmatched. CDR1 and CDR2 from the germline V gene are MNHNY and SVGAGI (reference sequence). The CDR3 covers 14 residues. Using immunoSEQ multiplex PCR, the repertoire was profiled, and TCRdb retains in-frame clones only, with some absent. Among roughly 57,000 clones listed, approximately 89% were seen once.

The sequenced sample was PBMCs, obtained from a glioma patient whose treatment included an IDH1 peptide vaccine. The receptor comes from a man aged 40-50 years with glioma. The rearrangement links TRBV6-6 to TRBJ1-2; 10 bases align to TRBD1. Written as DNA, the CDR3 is TGTGCCAGCAGCCAGACAGGGGGCGACTATGGCTACACCTTC. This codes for CASSQTGGDYGYTF.